This is a list of T cell receptor beta chains from one sample in a study of blood T cell repertoires in COVID-19. The method was immunoSEQ multiplex PCR; TCRdb's version includes in-frame clones alone and lacks a portion of them. Here the sample spans about 140,000 clones, more than 75% being singletons. What was sequenced was peripheral blood. All receptors come from a human donor in a cohort sampled during active COVID-19. Each CDR3 is given with its conserved first and last residue. D genes are given only for firm matches. Rows may omit the clone size; those that give it use once, few, many or a size class.

j_call clone_size v_call d_call cdr3_nt cdr3_aa
TRBJ2-5 . TRBV7-2 TRBD1 TGTGCCAGCAGCTTAGCGGGACAGAAGTTTCAAGAGACCCAGTACTTC CASSLAGQKFQETQYF
TRBJ2-2 . TRBV29-1 TRBD2 TGCAGCGTAGGGACTAGGGTCGGCGGGGAGCTGTTTTTT CSVGTRVGGELFF
TRBJ2-7 . TRBV7-9 . TGTGCCAGCTTGGGCTCGGAGGGCCGATACGAGCAGTACTTC CASLGSEGRYEQYF
TRBJ2-2 . TRBV6-5 . TGTGCCAGCCGAACTCCATACTCGAACACCGGGGAGCTGTTTTTT CASRTPYSNTGELFF
TRBJ2-2 . TRBV19 . TGTGCCAGTAGTATGCGGTCCGGGGAGCTGTTTTTT CASSMRSGELFF
TRBJ1-4 . TRBV27 . TGTGCCAGCAGGACTCGGGGGGGTAATGAAAAACTGTTTTTT CASRTRGGNEKLFF
TRBJ2-5 . TRBV19 . TGTGCCAGTAGTAAGGGACTCGCAGACACGAAAGAGACCCAGTACTTC CASSKGLADTKETQYF
TRBJ2-7 . TRBV9 TRBD2 TGTGCCAGCAGCTTGGGACTAGCGGGCTGGTACGAGCAGTACTTC CASSLGLAGWYEQYF
TRBJ2-1 . TRBV12-5 TRBD1 TGTGCTAGTGGTTTGGGGCCGGAAAGGGGGCGAGGGCTTTACAATGAGCAGTTCTTC CASGLGPERGRGLYNEQFF
TRBJ1-5 . TRBV28 TRBD1 TGTGCCAGCAGTCGTCCGGGACAGGGATTACGCGATCAGCCCCAGCATTTT CASSRPGQGLRDQPQHF
TRBJ1-1 . TRBV28 TRBD1 TGTGCCAGCAGCTCGTCCCAGGGGGCGGGTACTGAAGCTTTCTTT CASSSSQGAGTEAFF
TRBJ2-7 . TRBV6-5 . TGTGCCAACAGCCGGGACACCAGCTACGAGCAGTACTTC CANSRDTSYEQYF
TRBJ2-4 . TRBV4-1 . TGCGCCAGCAGCACACGAGGCGGGCTAGCCAAAAACATTCAGTACTTC CASSTRGGLAKNIQYF
TRBJ1-4 few TRBV7-9 . TGTGCCAGCAGCTTAGCACAGAGGAGGGACTTGCCTGAAAAACTGTTTTTT CASSLAQRRDLPEKLFF
TRBJ2-3 few TRBV4-1 TRBD1 TGCGCCAGCAGCAGGACAGGGGCTGAAGATACGCAGTATTTT CASSRTGAEDTQYF
TRBJ2-7 . TRBV5-6 . TGTGCCAGCAGCTTAGAATTCGGCGAGCAGTACTTC CASSLEFGEQYF
TRBJ1-1 . TRBV19 . TGTGCCAGTAGTTCAAGGACGGGGACTGAAGCTTTCTTT CASSSRTGTEAFF
TRBJ2-1 . TRBV5-4 . TGTGCCAGCAGGGGTAGCCCAGGGGATGAGCAGTTCTTC CASRGSPGDEQFF